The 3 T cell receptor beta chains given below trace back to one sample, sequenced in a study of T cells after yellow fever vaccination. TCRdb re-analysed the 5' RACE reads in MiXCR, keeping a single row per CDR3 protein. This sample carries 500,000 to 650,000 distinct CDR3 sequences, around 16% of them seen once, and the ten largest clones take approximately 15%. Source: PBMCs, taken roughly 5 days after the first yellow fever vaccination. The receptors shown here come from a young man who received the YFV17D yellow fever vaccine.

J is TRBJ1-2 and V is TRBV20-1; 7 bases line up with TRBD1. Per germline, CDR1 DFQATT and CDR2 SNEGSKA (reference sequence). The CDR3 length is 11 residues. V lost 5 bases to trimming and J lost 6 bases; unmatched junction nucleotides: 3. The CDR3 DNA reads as TGCAGTGCTGCGACAGGGCATGGCTACACCTTC. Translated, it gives CSAATGHGYTF.

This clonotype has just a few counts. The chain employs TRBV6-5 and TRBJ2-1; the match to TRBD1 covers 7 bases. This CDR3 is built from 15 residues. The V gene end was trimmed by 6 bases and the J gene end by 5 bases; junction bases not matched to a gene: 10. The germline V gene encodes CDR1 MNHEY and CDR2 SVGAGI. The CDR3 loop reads CASSDSGTDDNEQFF. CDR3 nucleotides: TGTGCCAGCAGCGACTCCGGGACAGATGACAATGAGCAGTTCTTC.

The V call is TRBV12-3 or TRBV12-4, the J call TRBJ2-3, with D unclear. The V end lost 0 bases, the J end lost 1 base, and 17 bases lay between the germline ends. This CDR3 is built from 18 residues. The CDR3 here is CASSLARAILQGTDTQYF. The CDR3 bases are TGTGCCAGCAGTTTAGCTCGGGCGATCCTCCAGGGCACAGATACGCAGTATTTT.